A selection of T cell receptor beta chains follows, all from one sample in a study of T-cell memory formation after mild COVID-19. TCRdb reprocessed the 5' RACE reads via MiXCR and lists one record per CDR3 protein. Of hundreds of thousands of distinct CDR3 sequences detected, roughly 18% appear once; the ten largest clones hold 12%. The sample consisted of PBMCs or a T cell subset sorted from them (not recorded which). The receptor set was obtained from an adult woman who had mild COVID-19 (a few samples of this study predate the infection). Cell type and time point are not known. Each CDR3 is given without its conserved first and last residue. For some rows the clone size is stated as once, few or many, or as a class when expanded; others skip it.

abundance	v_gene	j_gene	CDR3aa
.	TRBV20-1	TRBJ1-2	SVSIGLEPGGYT
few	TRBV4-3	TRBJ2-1	ASSQGPPGTNNEQF
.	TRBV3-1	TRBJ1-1	ASRRQGGTLVNTEAF
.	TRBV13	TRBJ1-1	ASSFQGEWAF
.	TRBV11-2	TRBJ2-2	ASSPRDRGRNTGELF
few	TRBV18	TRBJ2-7	ASSPGLASIDEQY
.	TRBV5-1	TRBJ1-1	ASSLDRGDTEAF
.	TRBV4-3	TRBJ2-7	ASSQELVTYEQY
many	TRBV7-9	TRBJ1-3	ASSSGTGRNTIY
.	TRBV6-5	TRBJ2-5	ASSLSGRLYQETQY
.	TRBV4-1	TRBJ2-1	ASSPASGGAYNEQF
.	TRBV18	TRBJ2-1	VAGEGYNEQF
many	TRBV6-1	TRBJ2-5	ASSEGWETQY
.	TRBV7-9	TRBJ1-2	ASSSNRGRSYGYT
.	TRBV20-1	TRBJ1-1	SARDLYRETEAF
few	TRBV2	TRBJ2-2	ASSEGSAFLDTGELF
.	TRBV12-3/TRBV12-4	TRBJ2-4	ASRTGTGAVKNIQY
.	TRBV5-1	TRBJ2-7	ASSRRGSDEQY
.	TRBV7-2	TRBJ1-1	ASSADHRASEAF
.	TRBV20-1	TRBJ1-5	SVGGSGRNQPQH
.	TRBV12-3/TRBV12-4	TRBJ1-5	ASSPRTENQPQH
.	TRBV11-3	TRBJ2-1	ASSSDLEQF
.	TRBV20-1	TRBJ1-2	SAIPGYT
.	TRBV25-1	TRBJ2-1	ASSPQGGGRAYNEQF
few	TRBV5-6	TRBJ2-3	ASSLLRRGGVEDTQY
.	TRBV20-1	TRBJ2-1	SARDPRTSGSYNEQF
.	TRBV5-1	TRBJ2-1	ASSIRDRPANEQF
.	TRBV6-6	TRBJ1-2	ASSPRANPNYGYT
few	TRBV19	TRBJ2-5	ASSILAGLETQY
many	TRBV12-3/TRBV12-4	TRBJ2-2	ASSSSMVGELF
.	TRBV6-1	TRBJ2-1	ACVTSGIIGEQF
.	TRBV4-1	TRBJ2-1	ASSQVGQQQF
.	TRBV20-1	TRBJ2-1	SALHEPSSYNEQF
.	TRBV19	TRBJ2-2	ASSRSGRRTGELF
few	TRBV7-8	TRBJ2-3	ASSLVSGVSTDTQY
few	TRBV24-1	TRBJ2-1	ATSDTPGVAGWDEQF
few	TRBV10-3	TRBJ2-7	AISDYLSGTTSSYEQY
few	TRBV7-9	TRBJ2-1	ASTEGSGTSSYNEQF
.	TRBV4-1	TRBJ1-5	ASSFAQNSNQPQH
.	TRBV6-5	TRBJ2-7	ASSREGLAGTYEQY
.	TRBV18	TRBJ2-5	ASSPKTSGPGETQY
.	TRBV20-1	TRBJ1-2	SARDQWDRGYGYT
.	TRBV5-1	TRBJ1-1	ASSVRDAGTEAF
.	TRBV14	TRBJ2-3	ASSQQERTDTQY
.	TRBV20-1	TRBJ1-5	SANAANQPQH
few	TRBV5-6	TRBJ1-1	ASSLGGRAF